The 19 T cell receptor beta chains presented below share a single source sample, sequenced in a study of blood T cell repertoires in COVID-19. The table came from immunoSEQ multiplex PCR; TCRdb's copy has only in-frame clones and leaves some out. The profile shows 150,000 to 200,000 clones, around 87% of them singletons. The sample taken for sequencing was peripheral blood. The receptors here all came from a man between 40 and 49 years old with active or convalescent COVID-19.

The chain couples TRBV12-3 or TRBV12-4 to TRBJ1-5, with 7 bases identical to TRBD1. V shed 8 bases, J shed 2 bases, and the junction held 3 bases outside the gene matches. The CDR3 is 13 amino acids. For the CDR3, the DNA is TGTGCCAGCTCTGACAGGGGCAATCAGCCCCAGCATTTT. Its protein product is CASSDRGNQPQHF.

The chain carries TRBV7-3 and TRBJ2-1; TRBD1 matches 10 bases. The V gene end was trimmed by 5 bases and the J gene end by 1 base; junction bases not matched to a gene: 5. The CDR3 contains 16 residues. The V gene's germline CDR1 is SGHTA and CDR2 FQGTGA. The DNA for the CDR3 is TGTGCCAGCAGCGTGGGGACAGGGGCGTCCTACAATGAGCAGTTCTTC. Its protein is CASSVGTGASYNEQFF.

The rearrangement uses TRBV6-6 and TRBJ1-2; 10 bases map to TRBD1. The CDR3 loop spans 15 amino acids. Per germline, CDR1 MNHNY and CDR2 SVGAGI (reference sequence). V gave up 5 bases and J gave up 2 bases; unmatched junction bases: 5. CDR3 sequence: CASSGTGEENYGYTF. The CDR3 coding sequence is TGTGCCAGCAGTGGGACAGGGGAAGAGAACTATGGCTACACCTTC.

This chain connects TRBV11-3 to TRBJ2-1, with TRBD2 identical over 7 bases. The J segment lost 4 bases and the V segment lost 2 bases, leaving 8 bases of the junction unmatched. Germline lookup yields CDR1 SGHNT and CDR2 YENEEA. The CDR3 is 16 amino acids. The CDR3 loop reads CASSLIVWGGYNEQFF. The DNA of the CDR3 is TGTGCCAGCAGCTTAATTGTCTGGGGGGGTTACAATGAGCAGTTCTTC. The full variable domain, its missing parts supplied by reference TRBV11-3 and TRBJ2-1, is EAGVVQSPRYKIIEKKQPVAFWCNPISGHNTLYWYLQNLGQGPELLIRYENEEAVDDSQLPKDRFSAERLKGVDSTLKIQPAELGDSAVYLCASSLIVWGGYNEQFFGPGTRLTVL.

This chain joins TRBV28 and TRBJ1-1; 7 nucleotides line up with TRBD1. Germline assignment: CDR1 MDHEN and CDR2 SYDVKM. V trimming: 4 bases; J trimming: 5 bases; junction bases outside the gene matches: 4. CDR3 size: 13 residues. This chain's CDR3 is CASSSQGRTEAFF. The DNA of the CDR3 is TGTGCCAGCAGTTCACAGGGGAGGACTGAAGCTTTCTTT.

This chain's CDR3 is CATSSRQGGMGNQPQHF. The CDR3, as DNA: TGTGCCACCAGCAGTAGACAGGGAGGAATGGGCAATCAGCCCCAGCATTTT. J is TRBJ1-5 and V is TRBV15; 7 bases agree with TRBD1. The CDR3 loop spans 17 amino acids. Trimming took 3 bases from V and 2 from J; bases not matched to a gene: 10. Germline V gene sequence: CDR1 LNHNV, CDR2 YYDKDF (reference sequence). Supplemented by reference TRBV15 and TRBJ1-5, the full variable domain reads DAMVIQNPRYQVTQFGKPVTLSCSQTLNHNVMYWYQQKSSQAPKLLFHYYDKDFNNEADTPDNFQSRRPNTSFCFLDIRSPGLGDTAMYLCATSSRQGGMGNQPQHFGDGTRLSIL.

This clone appeared once. J is TRBJ2-7 and V is TRBV18; D might be TRBD2 (6 bases). V gave up 2 bases and J gave up 3 bases, with 8 bases separating them. The V gene's germline CDR1 is KGHSH and CDR2 LQKENI. CDR3 length: 13 amino acids. The CDR3 reads CASSPAGSYEQYF. In nucleotides, the CDR3 is TGTGCCAGCTCACCAGCGGGGAGCTACGAGCAGTACTTC.

This sequence joins TRBV28 and TRBJ1-5, with D possibly matching TRBD1 (5 bases). Germline lookup yields CDR1 MDHEN and CDR2 SYDVKM. The CDR3 consists of 14 residues. Trimming removed 6 bases from V and 6 bases from J, with 15 bases in between. CDR3 sequence (DNA): TGTGCCAGCAGCTTTACGGGGGAGTCTCAGCCCCAGCATTTT. This translates into CASSFTGESQPQHF. Variable domain in full (rest from reference TRBV28 and TRBJ1-5): DVKVTQSSRYLVKRTGEKVFLECVQDMDHENMFWYRQDPGLGLRLIYFSYDVKMKEKGDIPEGYSVSREKKERFSLILESASTNQTSMYLCASSFTGESQPQHFGDGTRLSIL.

The chain carries TRBV5-1 and TRBJ2-1; 8 positions match TRBD2. The CDR3 covers 15 residues. Trimming removed 0 bases from V and 5 bases from J; junction bases left unmatched: 4. Germline V gene data show CDR1 as SGHRS and CDR2 as YFSETQ. CDR3 coding DNA: TGCGCCAGCAGCTTGGTAAGCGGGGGAAACAATGAGCAGTTCTTC. The encoded protein is CASSLVSGGNNEQFF.

This chain connects TRBV12-3 or TRBV12-4 to TRBJ1-4; D gene uncertain. The V gene lost 6 bases and the J gene lost 7 bases, with 12 bases spanning the gap. This CDR3 is built from 13 residues. CDR3 loop: CASRRATFEKLFF. Written as DNA, the CDR3 is TGTGCCAGCAGGAGGGCTACCTTTGAAAAACTGTTTTTT.

The chain recombines TRBV30 with TRBJ2-1; 11 bases are a match to TRBD2. The germline gives CDR1 GTSNPN, CDR2 SVGIG (reference sequence). V lost 3 bases, J lost 4 bases, and 5 bases stayed unmatched. CDR3 length: 15 amino acids. The CDR3 region has the DNA TGTGCCTGGAGGGCTAGCGGGGGGTCTTACAATGAGCAGTTCTTC. Translated, it gives CAWRASGGSYNEQFF.

The V call is TRBV5-8, the J call TRBJ2-7, with 13 bases identical to TRBD2. V gave up 4 bases and J gave up 1 base; unmatched junction bases: 5. CDR1 and CDR2 from the germline V gene are SGHTS and YDEGEE. This CDR3 comprises 16 residues. In DNA, the CDR3 is TGTGCCAGCAGCCTCGAGACTAGCGGGGGGTCCTACGAGCAGTACTTC. Residues: CASSLETSGGSYEQYF. Based on the CDR3 plus reference TRBV5-8 and TRBJ2-7, the full variable domain is EAGVTQSPTHLIKTRGQQATLRCSPISGHTSVYWYQQALGLGLQFLLWYDEGEERNRGNFPPRFSGRQFPNYSSELNVNALELEDSALYLCASSLETSGGSYEQYFGPGTRLTVT.

This clone was seen a single time. The chain joins TRBV24-1 to TRBJ1-4; no definite D call. This CDR3 spans 12 amino acids. Between the trimmed V and J ends, which lost 2 bases and 10 bases, there was a span of 7 bases. CDR1 is KGHDR and CDR2 is SFDVKD in the germline V gene. The DNA of the CDR3 is TGTGCCACCAGTGATTCTGGAGTAAAACTGTTTTTT. Its protein product is CATSDSGVKLFF.

The chain is built from TRBV4-1 and TRBJ1-1, with 8 bases fitting TRBD1. This CDR3 is 16 amino acids long. Trimming took 4 bases from V and 6 from J; bases not matched to a gene: 13. Germline loops: CDR1 MGHRA, CDR2 YSYEKL. The CDR3 DNA is TGCGCCAGCAGCCCTTACAGGGGGAGGGCGGGGGCTGAAGCTTTCTTT. Translation gives CASSPYRGRAGAEAFF.

The chain carries TRBV2 and TRBJ1-2, with a possible D match to TRBD1 (6 bases). Deletions cut 7 bases from V and 3 bases from J, with 9 bases between. The CDR3 spans 12 residues. The V gene's germline CDR1 is SNHLY and CDR2 FYNNEI. This chain's CDR3 is CASKEGDYGYTF. As DNA, the CDR3 is TGTGCCAGCAAAGAGGGGGACTATGGCTACACCTTC.

The chain uses TRBV21-1 and TRBJ1-2; TRBD1, the table's D call, was not compared with the DNA. TRBV21-1 is a recognized pseudogene. The CDR3 contains 13 residues. The CDR3 reads CASSKGARYGYTF. In DNA, the CDR3 is TGTGCCAGCAGCAAAGGGGCCCGATATGGCTACACCTTC.

This clone has only a few counts. V usage is TRBV19 and J usage is TRBJ2-5; weak D call: TRBD1 (5 bases). Germline CDR1 and CDR2: LNHDA and SQIVND (reference sequence). Between the trimmed V and J ends, which lost 0 bases and 7 bases, there was a span of 9 bases. The CDR3 extends over 13 amino acids. CDR3 residues: CASSIDSQGTQYF. The CDR3 coding sequence is TGTGCCAGTAGTATAGATAGCCAGGGGACCCAGTACTTC.

This clone was seen a single time. The chain uses TRBV28 and TRBJ1-5, with D possibly being TRBD1 (5 bases). Germline CDR1 reads MDHEN; CDR2 reads SYDVKM. The CDR3 sequence is 14 residues long. V was trimmed by 1 base and J by 6 bases, leaving 10 bases between them. The CDR3 DNA reads TGTGCCAGCAGTTTATCTGGGGCAGGTCAGCCCCAGCATTTT. Translating it yields CASSLSGAGQPQHF.

The V call is TRBV7-2, the J call TRBJ2-3, with 8 bases that match TRBD2. The length of the CDR3 is 16 residues. With 5 bases clipped from V and 5 bases from J, the junction kept 12 bases outside the gene matches. In germline, CDR1 is SGHTA, CDR2 FQGNSA. CDR3 nucleotide sequence: TGTGCCAGCAGCCTAGAGGGTGCGGGGGGAGGAGATACGCAGTATTTT. It specifies CASSLEGAGGGDTQYF. Full variable domain (missing parts from reference TRBV7-2 and TRBJ2-3): GAGVSQSPSNKVTEKGKDVELRCDPISGHTALYWYRQSLGQGLEFLIYFQGNSAPDKSGLPSDRFSAERTGGSVSTLTIQRTQQEDSAVYLCASSLEGAGGGDTQYFGPGTRLTVL.